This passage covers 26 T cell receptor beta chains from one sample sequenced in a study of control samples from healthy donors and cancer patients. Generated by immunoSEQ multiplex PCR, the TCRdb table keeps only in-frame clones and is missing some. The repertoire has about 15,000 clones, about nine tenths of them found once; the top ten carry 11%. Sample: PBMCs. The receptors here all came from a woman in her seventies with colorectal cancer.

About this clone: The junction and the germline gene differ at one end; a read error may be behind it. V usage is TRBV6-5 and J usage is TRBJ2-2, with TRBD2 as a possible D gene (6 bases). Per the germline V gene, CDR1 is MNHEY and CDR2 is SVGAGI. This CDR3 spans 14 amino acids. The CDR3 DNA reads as TGTGCCGGCAGCGCGGGACCCCACACCGGGGAGCTGTTTTTT. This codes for CAGSAGPHTGELFF.

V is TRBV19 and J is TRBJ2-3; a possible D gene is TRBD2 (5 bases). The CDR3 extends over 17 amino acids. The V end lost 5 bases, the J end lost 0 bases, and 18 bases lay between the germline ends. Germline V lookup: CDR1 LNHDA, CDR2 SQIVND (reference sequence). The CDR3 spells CASSPIVAGASTDTQYF. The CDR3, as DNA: TGTGCCAGTAGTCCAATTGTCGCGGGCGCTAGCACAGATACGCAGTATTTT.

CDR3 sequence reads: CASSQGTGGGQPQHF. As DNA, the CDR3 is TGCGCCAGCAGCCAAGGGACAGGGGGAGGTCAGCCCCAGCATTTT. The chain links TRBV4-1 to TRBJ1-5; 10 bases line up with TRBD1. CDR3 size: 15 residues. V trimming: 1 base; J trimming: 6 bases; junction bases outside the gene matches: 3. The V gene's germline CDR1 is MGHRA and CDR2 YSYEKL.

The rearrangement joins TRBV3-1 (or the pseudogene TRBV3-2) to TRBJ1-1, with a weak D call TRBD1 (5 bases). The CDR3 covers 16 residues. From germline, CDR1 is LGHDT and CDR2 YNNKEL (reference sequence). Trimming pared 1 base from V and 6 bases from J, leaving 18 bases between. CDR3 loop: CASSQAGGTVAAEAFF. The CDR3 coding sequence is TGTGCCAGCAGCCAAGCCGGCGGGACGGTGGCCGCTGAAGCTTTCTTT.

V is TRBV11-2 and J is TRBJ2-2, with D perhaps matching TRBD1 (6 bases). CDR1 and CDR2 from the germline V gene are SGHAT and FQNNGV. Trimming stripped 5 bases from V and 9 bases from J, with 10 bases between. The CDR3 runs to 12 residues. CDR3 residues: CASSTGSRELFF. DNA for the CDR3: TGTGCCAGCAGCACAGGGAGTAGGGAGCTGTTTTTT.

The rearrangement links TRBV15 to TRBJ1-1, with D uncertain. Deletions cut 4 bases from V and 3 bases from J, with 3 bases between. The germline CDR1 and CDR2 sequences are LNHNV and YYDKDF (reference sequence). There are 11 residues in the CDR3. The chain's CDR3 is CATSNYTEAFF. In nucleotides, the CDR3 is TGTGCCACCAGCAATTACACTGAAGCTTTCTTT.

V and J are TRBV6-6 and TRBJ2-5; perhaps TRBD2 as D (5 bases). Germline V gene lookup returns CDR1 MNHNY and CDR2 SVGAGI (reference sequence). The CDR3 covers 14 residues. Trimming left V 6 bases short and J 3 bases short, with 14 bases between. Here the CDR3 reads CASRSLEEEETQYF. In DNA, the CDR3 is TGTGCCAGCAGGTCCCTGGAGGAGGAAGAGACCCAGTACTTC.

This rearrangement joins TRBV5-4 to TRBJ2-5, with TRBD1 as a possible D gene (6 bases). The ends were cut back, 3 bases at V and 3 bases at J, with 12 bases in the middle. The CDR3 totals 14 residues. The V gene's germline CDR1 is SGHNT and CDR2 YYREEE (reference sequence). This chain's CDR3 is CASSSQGYEETQYF. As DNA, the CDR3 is TGTGCCAGCAGCTCACAGGGTTATGAAGAGACCCAGTACTTC.

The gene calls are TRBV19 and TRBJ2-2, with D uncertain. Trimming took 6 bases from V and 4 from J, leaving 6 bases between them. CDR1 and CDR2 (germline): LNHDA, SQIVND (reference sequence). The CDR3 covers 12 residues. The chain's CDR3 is CASRVITGELFF. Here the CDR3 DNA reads TGTGCCAGTAGGGTAATCACCGGGGAGCTGTTTTTT.

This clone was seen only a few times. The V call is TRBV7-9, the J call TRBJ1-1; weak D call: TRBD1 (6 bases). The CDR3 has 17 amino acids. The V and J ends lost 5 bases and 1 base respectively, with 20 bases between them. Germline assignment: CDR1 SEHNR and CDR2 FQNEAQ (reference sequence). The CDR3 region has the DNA TGTGCCAGCAGCGCGCCGGGGGGGGCGCTTTGGAACACTGAAGCTTTCTTT. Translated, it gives CASSAPGGALWNTEAFF.

CDR3 amino acids: CASSRGTGSSYNEQFF. The CDR3 bases are TGTGCCAGCAGCCGAGGGACGGGAAGCTCCTACAATGAGCAGTTCTTC. The chain combines TRBV14 with TRBJ2-1; D could derive from TRBD1 or TRBD2 (5 bases each). V gave up 4 bases and J gave up 0 bases, with 13 bases separating them. Per germline, CDR1 SGHDN and CDR2 FVKESK. The CDR3 totals 16 residues. Combining the CDR3 with reference TRBV14 and TRBJ2-1 gives the whole variable domain EAGVTQFPSHSVIEKGQTVTLRCDPISGHDNLYWYRRVMGKEIKFLLHFVKESKQDESGMPNNRFLAERTGGTYSTLKVQPAELEDSGVYFCASSRGTGSSYNEQFFGPGTRLTVL.

The CDR3 DNA reads as TGTGCCATCAGCCGGGACCCGCGGGAGACCCAGTACTTC. This codes for CAISRDPRETQYF. The chain links TRBV10-3 to TRBJ2-5, with D tentatively TRBD1 or TRBD2 (5 bases each). Germline V CDR1 and CDR2: ENHRY, SYGVKD. The V end lost 6 bases, the J end lost 5 bases, and 13 bases lay between the germline ends. The CDR3 length is 13 residues.

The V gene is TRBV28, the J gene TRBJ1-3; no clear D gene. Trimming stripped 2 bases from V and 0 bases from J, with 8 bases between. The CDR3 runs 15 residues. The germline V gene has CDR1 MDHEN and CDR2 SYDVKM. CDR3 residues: CASSLGPDSGNTIYF. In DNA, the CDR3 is TGTGCCAGCAGTTTAGGGCCTGACTCTGGAAACACCATATATTTT.

CDR3 sequence (DNA): TGTGCCAGCATGGGGGACCAAGAGACCCAGTACTTC. It translates to CASMGDQETQYF. This chain links TRBV2 with TRBJ2-5; D may match TRBD1 or TRBD2 (5 bases each). Germline V gene sequence: CDR1 SNHLY, CDR2 FYNNEI. V was shortened by 7 bases and J by 0 bases, with 6 bases between the two germline ends. This CDR3 contains 12 residues.

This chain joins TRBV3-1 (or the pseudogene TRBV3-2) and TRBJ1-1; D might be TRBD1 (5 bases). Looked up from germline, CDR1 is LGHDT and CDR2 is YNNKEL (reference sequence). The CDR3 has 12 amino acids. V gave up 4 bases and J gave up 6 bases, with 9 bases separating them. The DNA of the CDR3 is TGTGCCAGCAGCCCGAGGGGATCTGAAGCTTTCTTT. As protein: CASSPRGSEAFF.

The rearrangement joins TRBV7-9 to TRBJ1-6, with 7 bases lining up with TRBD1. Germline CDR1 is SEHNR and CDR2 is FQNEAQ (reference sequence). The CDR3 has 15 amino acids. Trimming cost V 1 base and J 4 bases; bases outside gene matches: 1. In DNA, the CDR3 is TGTGCCAGCAGCTTAGGGACAGGATATAATTCACCCCTCCACTTT. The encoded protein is CASSLGTGYNSPLHF.

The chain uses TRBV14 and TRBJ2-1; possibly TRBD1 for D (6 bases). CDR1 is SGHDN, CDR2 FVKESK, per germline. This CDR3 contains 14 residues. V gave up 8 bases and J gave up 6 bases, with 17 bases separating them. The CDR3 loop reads CASQGLQGTNEQFF. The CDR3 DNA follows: TGTGCCAGCCAGGGGCTACAGGGAACCAATGAGCAGTTCTTC.

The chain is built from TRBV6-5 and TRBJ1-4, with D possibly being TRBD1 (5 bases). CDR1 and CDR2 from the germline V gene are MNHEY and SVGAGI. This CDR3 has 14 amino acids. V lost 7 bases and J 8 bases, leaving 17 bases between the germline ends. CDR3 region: CASTARGSREKLFF. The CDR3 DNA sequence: TGTGCCAGCACCGCACGGGGCTCGCGGGAAAAACTGTTTTTT.

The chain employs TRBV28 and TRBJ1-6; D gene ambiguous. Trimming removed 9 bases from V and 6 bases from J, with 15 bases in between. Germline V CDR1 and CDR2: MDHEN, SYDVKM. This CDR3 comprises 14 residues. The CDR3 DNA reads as TGTGCCAGTCAGCAACCGGGTGGTAATTCACCCCTCCACTTT. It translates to CASQQPGGNSPLHF.

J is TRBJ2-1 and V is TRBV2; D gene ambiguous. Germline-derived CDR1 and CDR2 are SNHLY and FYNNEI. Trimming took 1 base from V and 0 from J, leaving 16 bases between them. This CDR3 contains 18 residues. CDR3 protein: CASSEGLGRRSSYNEQFF. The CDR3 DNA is TGTGCCAGCAGTGAAGGCCTAGGGCGGCGAAGCTCCTACAATGAGCAGTTCTTC.

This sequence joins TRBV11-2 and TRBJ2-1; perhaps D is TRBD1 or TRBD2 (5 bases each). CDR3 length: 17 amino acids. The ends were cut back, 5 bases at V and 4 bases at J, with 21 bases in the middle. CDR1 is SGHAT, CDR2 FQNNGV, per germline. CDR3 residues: CASSHYRGPITYNEQFF. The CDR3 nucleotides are TGTGCCAGCAGCCATTACCGGGGCCCGATCACTTACAATGAGCAGTTCTTC. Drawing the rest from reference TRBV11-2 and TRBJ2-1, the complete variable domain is EAGVAQSPRYKIIEKRQSVAFWCNPISGHATLYWYQQILGQGPKLLIQFQNNGVVDDSQLPKDRFSAERLKGVDSTLKIQPAKLEDSAVYLCASSHYRGPITYNEQFFGPGTRLTVL.

The CDR3, as DNA: TGCGCCAGCAGCCAAGATCGGACAGGGTGGACCGGGGAGCTGTTTTTT. Its protein is CASSQDRTGWTGELFF. This chain uses TRBV4-1 with TRBJ2-2; 8 positions match TRBD1. CDR3 size: 16 residues. Germline V gene lookup returns CDR1 MGHRA and CDR2 YSYEKL. J was trimmed by 5 bases and V by 0 bases; bases with no gene match: 5.

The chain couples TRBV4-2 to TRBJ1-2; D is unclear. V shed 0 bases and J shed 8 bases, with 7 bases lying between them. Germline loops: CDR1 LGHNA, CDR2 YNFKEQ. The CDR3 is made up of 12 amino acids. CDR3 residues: CASSQERWGYTF. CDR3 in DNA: TGTGCCAGCAGCCAAGAACGGTGGGGCTACACCTTC.

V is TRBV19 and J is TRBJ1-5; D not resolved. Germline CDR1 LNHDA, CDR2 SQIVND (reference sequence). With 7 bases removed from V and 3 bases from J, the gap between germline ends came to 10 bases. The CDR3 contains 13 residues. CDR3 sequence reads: CASTTPPNQPQHF. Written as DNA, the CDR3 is TGTGCCAGTACCACCCCACCCAATCAGCCCCAGCATTTT.

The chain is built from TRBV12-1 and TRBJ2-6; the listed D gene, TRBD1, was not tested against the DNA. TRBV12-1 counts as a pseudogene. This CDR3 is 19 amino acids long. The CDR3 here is CASSFVSPGHPSGANVLTF. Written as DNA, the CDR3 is TGTGCCAGCAGCTTTGTATCCCCGGGACACCCCTCTGGGGCCAACGTCCTGACTTTC.

The CDR3 nucleotides are TGTGCCAGCAGTTTGGACAGAAACATTCAGTACTTC. Translation gives CASSLDRNIQYF. V gene TRBV12-3 or TRBV12-4 combines with J gene TRBJ2-4; D might be TRBD1 (6 bases). V gave up 3 bases and J gave up 6 bases, with 6 bases separating them. The CDR3 consists of 12 residues.